Listed below are T cell receptor beta chains from one sample, sequenced in a study of blood T cell repertoires in COVID-19. Assay used: immunoSEQ multiplex PCR; TCRdb lists only in-frame clones, some missing. Of nearly 55,000 clones detected, over 70% appear once; the ten largest clones hold about 15%. What was sequenced was peripheral blood. The receptors here all came from a human donor with active or convalescent COVID-19. The donor label of this sample is uncertain. The CDR3 runs from the conserved cysteine through the conserved F or W. Each record gives: J gene, V gene, clone size, D gene, CDR3 DNA, CDR3 protein. The D gene is left open where the match is weak. Some rows mark clone size as missing; the rest say once, few, many or name a class of expanded clone.

j_call: TRBJ1-6; v_call: TRBV30; clone_size: .; d_call: .; cdr3_nt: TGTGCCTGGAGTGTACTTAGCGCGACAGGATCACCCCTCCACTTT; cdr3_aa: CAWSVLSATGSPLHF
j_call: TRBJ1-4; v_call: TRBV6-5; clone_size: .; d_call: .; cdr3_nt: TGTGCCAGCAGTTACTCCGACAGAGAAAAACTGTTTTTT; cdr3_aa: CASSYSDREKLFF
j_call: TRBJ2-7; v_call: TRBV18; clone_size: .; d_call: TRBD2; cdr3_nt: TGTGCCAGCTCACCACCGGGACTACTCTACGAGCAGTACTTC; cdr3_aa: CASSPPGLLYEQYF
j_call: TRBJ2-7; v_call: TRBV2; clone_size: .; d_call: TRBD2; cdr3_nt: TGTGCCAGCAGTGAGGGTGGACTAGCGGGGTACTTC; cdr3_aa: CASSEGGLAGYF
j_call: TRBJ1-2; v_call: TRBV5-1; clone_size: .; d_call: .; cdr3_nt: TGCGCCAGCAGCGAGCCGCCGAACTATGGCTACACCTTC; cdr3_aa: CASSEPPNYGYTF
j_call: TRBJ2-1; v_call: TRBV5-4; clone_size: .; d_call: TRBD2; cdr3_nt: TGTGCCAGCAGTTCGGGACTAGCGGGAGTGGACAATGAGCAGTTCTTC; cdr3_aa: CASSSGLAGVDNEQFF
j_call: TRBJ1-2; v_call: TRBV15; clone_size: .; d_call: .; cdr3_nt: TGTGCCACCAGCAGAGGGGTAGTGGGGGCAAACTATGGCTACACCTTC; cdr3_aa: CATSRGVVGANYGYTF
j_call: TRBJ1-4; v_call: TRBV19; clone_size: .; d_call: TRBD1; cdr3_nt: TGTGCCAGTGGGCAGGGGGTAAGGACTAATGAAAAACTGTTTTTT; cdr3_aa: CASGQGVRTNEKLFF
j_call: TRBJ2-7; v_call: TRBV18; clone_size: .; d_call: TRBD2; cdr3_nt: TGTGCCAGCTCACCAGAGGCTAGCGGGCGTCGAGAGCAGTACTTC; cdr3_aa: CASSPEASGRREQYF
j_call: TRBJ1-5; v_call: TRBV27; clone_size: .; d_call: TRBD1; cdr3_nt: TGTGCCAGCAGTCAAGGACAGGTTAGCAATCAGCCCCAGCATTTT; cdr3_aa: CASSQGQVSNQPQHF
j_call: TRBJ1-5; v_call: TRBV21-1; clone_size: .; d_call: .; cdr3_nt: TGTGCCAGCATACCTGACGGGGGATTGCAGCCCCAGCATTTT; cdr3_aa: CASIPDGGLQPQHF
j_call: TRBJ2-1; v_call: TRBV6-5; clone_size: .; d_call: TRBD2; cdr3_nt: TGTGCCAGCAGTCCGATGTCGGGGGGGGACAATGAGCAGTTCTTC; cdr3_aa: CASSPMSGGDNEQFF
j_call: TRBJ2-7; v_call: TRBV18; clone_size: once; d_call: TRBD1; cdr3_nt: TGTGCCAGCTCTCCGACAGGGAGCTCCTACGAGCAGTACTTC; cdr3_aa: CASSPTGSSYEQYF